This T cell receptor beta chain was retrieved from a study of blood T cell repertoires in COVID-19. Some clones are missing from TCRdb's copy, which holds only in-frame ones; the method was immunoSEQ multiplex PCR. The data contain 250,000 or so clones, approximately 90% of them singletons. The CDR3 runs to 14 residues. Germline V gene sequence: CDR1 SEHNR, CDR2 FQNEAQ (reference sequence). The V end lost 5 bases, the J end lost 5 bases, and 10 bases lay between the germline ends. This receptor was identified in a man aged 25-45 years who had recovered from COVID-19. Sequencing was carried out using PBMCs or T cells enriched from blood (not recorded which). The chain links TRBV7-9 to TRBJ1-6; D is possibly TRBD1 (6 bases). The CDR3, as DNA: TGTGCCAGCAGCCAAGGACAGAATAATTCACCCCTCCACTTT. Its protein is CASSQGQNNSPLHF.